This TCR beta chain was sequenced for a study of blood T cell repertoires in COVID-19. Germline trimming cut 0 bases from V and 5 bases from J; bases unmatched to any gene: 10. The CDR3 extends over 18 amino acids. Looked up from germline, CDR1 is SGHRS and CDR2 is YFSETQ. In the authors' workflow: Estimates of nucleated cell counts were drawn from the amplification of reference gene primers. The method was immunoSEQ multiplex PCR; TCRdb's version includes in-frame clones alone and lacks a portion of them. V, J and clone size reflect that table, while D and trimming were determined from the DNA. The table shows fewer than 200,000 clones, with around 82% occurring only once.

The gene calls are TRBV5-1 and TRBJ2-2; 10 bases map to TRBD1. Sequencing was performed on peripheral blood. The source of this sequence is a man in his 70s with active or convalescent COVID-19. The CDR3: CASSLVGGQGVRTGELFF. CDR3 bases: TGCGCCAGCAGCTTGGTAGGCGGACAGGGGGTTCGGACCGGGGAGCTGTTTTTT.